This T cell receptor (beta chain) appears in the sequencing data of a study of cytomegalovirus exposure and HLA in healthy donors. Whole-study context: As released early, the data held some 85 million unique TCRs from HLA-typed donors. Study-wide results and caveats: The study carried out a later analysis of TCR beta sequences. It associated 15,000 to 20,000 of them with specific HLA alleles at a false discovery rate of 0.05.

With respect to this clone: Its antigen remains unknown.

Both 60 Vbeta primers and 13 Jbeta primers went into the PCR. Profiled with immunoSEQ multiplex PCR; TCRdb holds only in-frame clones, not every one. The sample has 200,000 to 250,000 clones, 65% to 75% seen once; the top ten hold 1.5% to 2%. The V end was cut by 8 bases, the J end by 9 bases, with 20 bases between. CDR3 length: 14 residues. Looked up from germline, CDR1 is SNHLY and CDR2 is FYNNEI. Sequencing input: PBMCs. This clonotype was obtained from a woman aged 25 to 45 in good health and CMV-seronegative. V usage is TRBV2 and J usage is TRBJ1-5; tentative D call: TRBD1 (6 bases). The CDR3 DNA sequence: TGTGCCAGCGCGGCCGGGACAACCCGATGGCCCCAGCATTTT. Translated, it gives CASAAGTTRWPQHF. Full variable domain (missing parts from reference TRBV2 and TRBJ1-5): EPEVTQTPSHQVTQMGQEVILRCVPISNHLYFYWYRQILGQKVEFLVSFYNNEISEKSEIFDDQFSVERPDGSNFTLKIRSTKLEDSAMYFCASAAGTTRWPQHFGDGTRLSIL.